These T cell receptor beta chains were read from a single sample in a study of T and B cells in COVID-19 patients. TCRdb processed the multiplex PCR reads anew with MiXCR; each CDR3 protein has one entry. The sample has tens of thousands of distinct CDR3 sequences; roughly 29% are singletons. The sequencing input was blood. These receptors all stem from a human donor who had recovered from COVID-19. The CDR3 runs from the conserved cysteine through the conserved F or W. D genes are given only for firm matches. Expanded clones are given a class, and other clones once, few, many or no size at all.

j_call cdr3_length v_call d_call clone_size cdr3_aa cdr3_nt
TRBJ2-7 16 TRBV5-4 . few CASSWTEGTFSYEQYF TGTGCCAGCAGCTGGACCGAGGGGACCTTCTCCTACGAGCAGTACTTC
TRBJ1-1 15 TRBV5-5 . few CASSLSAGLYTEAFF TGTGCCAGCAGCTTGTCGGCAGGGTTGTACACTGAAGCTTTCTTT
TRBJ2-1 16 TRBV11-3 TRBD2 medium-sized CASRATAGGPYNEQFF TGTGCCAGCAGGGCAACAGCGGGGGGACCCTACAATGAGCAGTTCTTC
TRBJ2-3 13 TRBV7-9 . . CASSRPNTDTQYF TGTGCCAGCAGCCGGCCTAACACAGATACGCAGTATTTT
TRBJ2-6 17 TRBV7-9 . . CASSLVGGGSGANVLTF TGTGCCAGCAGCTTAGTAGGAGGGGGCTCTGGGGCCAACGTCCTGACTTTC
TRBJ2-5 12 TRBV18 . many CASSPSEETQYF TGTGCCAGCTCACCATCAGAAGAGACCCAGTACTTC
TRBJ2-5 14 TRBV6-5 . many CASSPGTRAETQYF TGTGCCAGCAGCCCCGGGACACGGGCCGAGACCCAGTACTTC
TRBJ2-3 13 TRBV24-1 TRBD1 . CATMDRVTDTQYF TGTGCCACCATGGACAGGGTGACAGATACGCAGTATTTT
TRBJ2-7 15 TRBV11-3 . . CASSLGQVGSYEQYF TGTGCCAGCAGCTTAGGGCAGGTGGGCTCCTACGAGCAGTACTTC
TRBJ2-1 13 TRBV13 . many CASSSGTGNEQFF TGTGCCAGCAGCTCCGGGACTGGGAATGAGCAGTTCTTC
TRBJ2-1 15 TRBV19 . medium-sized CASSRRTPPKDEQFF TGTGCCAGTAGTAGGCGGACTCCCCCCAAAGATGAGCAGTTCTTC
TRBJ2-1 14 TRBV7-9 TRBD2 . CASSPGTRYNEQFF TGTGCCAGCAGCCCCGGGACTAGGTACAATGAGCAGTTCTTC
TRBJ2-3 18 TRBV7-2 TRBD2 . CASSLASLAVTSTDTLYF TGTGCCAGCAGCTTAGCCTCACTAGCGGTGACTAGCACAGATACGCTGTATTTT
TRBJ2-7 14 TRBV12-3/TRBV12-4 . . CASRPRASHYEQCF TGTGCCAGCAGACCCCGGGCCTCACACTACGAGCAGTGCTTC
TRBJ2-3 15 TRBV12-3/TRBV12-4 . once CASRSSGVRTDTQYF TGTGCCAGCAGATCCTCGGGGGTCCGCACAGATACGCAGTATTTT
TRBJ1-3 13 TRBV5-6 . few CASSLAGKNTIYF TGTGCCAGCAGCTTGGCAGGGAAAAACACCATATATTTT
TRBJ2-5 15 TRBV6-6 TRBD1 . CASSLPLDRAETQYF TGTGCCAGCAGTTTGCCACTAGACAGGGCAGAGACCCAGTACTTC
TRBJ2-3 12 TRBV29-1 . medium-sized CSVEDRVDTQYF TGCAGCGTAGAAGACAGAGTAGATACGCAGTATTTT
TRBJ2-5 16 TRBV6-1 TRBD2 few CASSSPGGGPQETQYF TGTGCCAGCAGTTCCCCAGGCGGGGGACCTCAAGAGACCCAGTACTTC
TRBJ1-3 16 TRBV20-1 TRBD1 few CSASATGAPSGNTIYF TGCAGTGCTAGTGCTACAGGGGCACCCTCTGGAAACACCATATATTTT
TRBJ1-2 19 TRBV6-5 TRBD1 . CASSLRRARGPRHYYGYTF TGTGCCAGCAGTTTGCGCCGGGCCAGGGGGCCGCGTCACTACTATGGCTACACCTTC
TRBJ1-5 18 TRBV6-1 TRBD1 . CASSDLGLGTVVPKPQHF TGTGCCAGCAGTGACTTGGGACTTGGGACAGTCGTGCCCAAGCCCCAGCATTTT
TRBJ2-6 15 TRBV6-5 . many CASSLRSSGANVLTF TGTGCCAGCAGTCTTCGTAGCTCTGGGGCCAACGTCCTGACTTTC
TRBJ2-5 15 TRBV5-5 TRBD1 . CASSLEGAPRETQYF TGTGCCAGCAGCTTGGAGGGGGCGCCGAGAGAGACCCAGTACTTC
TRBJ2-7 14 TRBV11-3 TRBD2 . CASSLRLAGDEQYF TGTGCCAGCAGCTTAAGACTAGCGGGGGACGAGCAGTACTTC
TRBJ2-7 13 TRBV5-1 . few CASSLVGDHEQYF TGCGCCAGCAGCTTGGTGGGGGACCACGAGCAGTACTTC
TRBJ2-1 16 TRBV5-1 TRBD1 few CASSERQGAHYNEQFF TGCGCCAGCAGCGAAAGACAGGGGGCCCACTACAATGAGCAGTTCTTC
TRBJ1-5 13 TRBV12-3/TRBV12-4 TRBD1 . CASSYPGGRPQHF TGTGCCAGCAGTTACCCAGGGGGGAGGCCCCAGCATTTT
TRBJ2-3 15 TRBV11-3 TRBD2 . CASSEGLAGTDTQYF TGTGCCAGCAGCGAGGGACTAGCGGGGACAGATACGCAGTATTTT
TRBJ1-4 13 TRBV19 TRBD1 many CATRGQGNEKLFF TGTGCCACCAGAGGACAGGGTAATGAAAAACTGTTTTTT
TRBJ2-2 15 TRBV12-3/TRBV12-4 . . CASSLRGPSTGELFF TGTGCCAGCAGTTTAAGGGGACCGAGCACCGGGGAGCTGTTTTTT
TRBJ2-7 14 TRBV5-1 TRBD2 once CASSQGLASYEQYF TGCGCCAGCAGCCAGGGACTAGCTAGCTACGAGCAGTACTTC
TRBJ2-3 13 TRBV18 . . CASSTSPTDTQYF TGTGCCAGCTCTACCAGTCCCACAGATACGCAGTATTTT
TRBJ1-6 14 TRBV30 TRBD1 . CAWSRGQDNSPLHF TGTGCCTGGAGTCGTGGACAGGATAATTCACCCCTCCACTTT
TRBJ1-2 12 TRBV6-1 . once CASSEIGGGYTF TGTGCCAGCAGTGAAATTGGGGGAGGCTACACCTTC
TRBJ1-1 16 TRBV6-5 . . CASSFPPGFGNTEAFF TGTGCCAGCAGTTTCCCCCCCGGGTTTGGGAACACTGAAGCTTTCTTT
TRBJ2-1 16 TRBV18 TRBD2 many CASSPPGVAGDSEQFF TGTGCCAGCTCACCACCCGGGGTAGCGGGGGATTCTGAGCAGTTCTTC
TRBJ2-5 14 TRBV19 . . CASRPGTSAGTQYF TGTGCCAGTAGACCCGGGACCTCGGCGGGGACCCAGTACTTC
TRBJ1-2 15 TRBV6-5 . . CASSSSRGTGYGYTF TGTGCCAGCAGCTCAAGTAGGGGGACGGGCTATGGCTACACCTTC
TRBJ1-1 15 TRBV7-9 . few CASSLFGRSGTEAFF TGTGCCAGCAGCTTATTCGGGAGGTCTGGGACTGAAGCTTTCTTT
TRBJ2-7 14 TRBV11-2 . . CASSLPPRAYEQYF TGTGCCAGCAGCTTACCCCCCCGCGCCTACGAGCAGTACTTC
TRBJ2-7 14 TRBV6-1 TRBD2 many CASSSQRGDYEQYF TGTGCCAGCAGCTCACAGCGGGGGGACTACGAGCAGTACTTC
TRBJ1-1 15 TRBV18 . . CASSPPFGGVTEAFF TGTGCCAGCTCACCACCGTTCGGGGGCGTTACTGAAGCTTTCTTT
TRBJ2-7 13 TRBV5-1 . . CASRYSERPEQYF TGCGCCAGCCGCTACAGCGAACGCCCTGAGCAGTACTTC
TRBJ1-1 12 TRBV30 . few CADKRGATEAFF TGTGCTGATAAAAGGGGGGCAACTGAAGCTTTCTTT
TRBJ1-5 20 TRBV6-1 . few CASSTQNWGGWGARNQPQHF TGTGCCAGCAGTACCCAAAATTGGGGGGGGTGGGGGGCGCGCAATCAGCCCCAGCATTTT
TRBJ1-2 11 TRBV27 . few CASRQYLDYTF TGTGCCAGCAGGCAATACCTTGACTACACCTTC
TRBJ2-7 14 TRBV15 TRBD1 many CATSGQGGSYEQYF TGTGCCACCAGCGGACAGGGAGGATCCTACGAGCAGTACTTC